The next 32 T cell receptor beta chains were all read from a single sample in a study of blood T cell repertoires in COVID-19. Sequenced by immunoSEQ multiplex PCR; TCRdb stores in-frame clones only, minus some. The sample includes fewer than 25,000 clones, about 86% seen only once; the top ten take about 6%. Sequenced input: peripheral blood. These receptors were collected from a man between 65 and 80 years old with acute or convalescent COVID-19.

V gene TRBV15 combines with J gene TRBJ2-4; tentatively, D is TRBD2 (5 bases). The germline V gene has CDR1 LNHNV and CDR2 YYDKDF (reference sequence). V lost 1 base and J lost 11, with 15 bases in between. The CDR3 extends over 14 amino acids. In nucleotides, the CDR3 is TGTGCCACCAGCAGAGTTGGACCCCTAGCTGTTCAGTACTTC. It codes for CATSRVGPLAVQYF.

CDR3 nucleotides: TGTGCCAGCAGCCAAGATCGGGTTACTGGGGCCAACGTCCTGACTTTC. Translated, it gives CASSQDRVTGANVLTF. The chain is built from TRBV3-1 (or the pseudogene TRBV3-2) and TRBJ2-6; D ambiguous. Between the trimmed V and J ends, which lost 0 bases and 2 bases, there was a span of 8 bases. Germline CDR1 reads LGHDT; CDR2 reads YNNKEL (reference sequence). This CDR3 has 16 residues.

This clone was counted only a few times. CDR3 protein: CASTSGVKNIQYF. The CDR3 region has the DNA TGTGCCAGCACATCAGGGGTTAAAAACATTCAGTACTTC. The chain carries TRBV12-3 or TRBV12-4 and TRBJ2-4; tentatively, D is TRBD1 (6 bases). The CDR3 totals 13 residues. Trimming stripped 7 bases from V and 4 bases from J, with 11 bases between.

This CDR3 is CASSLGDRFYGYTF. The CDR3 DNA follows: TGCGCCAGCAGCTTGGGCGACAGGTTCTATGGCTACACCTTC. This rearrangement joins TRBV5-1 to TRBJ1-2; weak D call: TRBD1 (6 bases). The CDR3 runs 14 residues. From germline, CDR1 is SGHRS and CDR2 YFSETQ. V was clipped by 0 bases and J by 4 bases, with 10 bases between them.

The rearrangement uses TRBV5-1 and TRBJ1-2, with 7 bases lining up with TRBD1. After removal of 5 bases from V and 8 bases from J, the junction contained 9 bases not matched to a gene. CDR3 length: 13 amino acids. Per the germline V gene, CDR1 is SGHRS and CDR2 is YFSETQ. CDR3: CASSQRQGEGYTF. In DNA form, the CDR3 reads TGCGCCAGCAGTCAACGACAGGGAGAGGGCTACACCTTC.

Of note for this clone: Its ends do not fully match the called genes, so a read error is possible. The CDR3 here is CARSGRGGSYNEQFF. DNA for the CDR3: TGTGCCCGTAGTGGGCGGGGGGGGTCCTACAATGAGCAGTTCTTC. The chain couples TRBV19 to TRBJ2-1; 9 nucleotides match TRBD2. Germline CDR1 LNHDA, CDR2 SQIVND (reference sequence). The CDR3 contains 15 residues.

This rearrangement joins TRBV5-8 to TRBJ2-3; 10 bases map to TRBD2. The trim removed 0 bases at V and 4 bases at J, leaving 5 bases unmatched. Germline loops: CDR1 SGHTS, CDR2 YDEGEE. The CDR3 is 16 residues long. CDR3 sequence reads: CASSLALAGVADTQYF. The DNA for the CDR3 is TGTGCCAGCAGCTTGGCGCTAGCGGGAGTGGCAGATACGCAGTATTTT.

V is TRBV6-5 and J is TRBJ2-4, with 8 bases identical to TRBD1. The length of the CDR3 is 15 residues. Trimming took 2 bases from V and 8 from J; bases not matched to a gene: 8. Germline CDR1 and CDR2: MNHEY and SVGAGI. This CDR3 reads CASSYRKGQGHIQYF. The CDR3 DNA sequence: TGTGCCAGCAGTTACCGGAAAGGACAGGGTCACATTCAGTACTTC.

The chain is built from TRBV12-5 and TRBJ2-3, with TRBD1 identical over 8 bases. The junction had 0 bases not matched to a gene; V was cut back by 1 base and J by 3 bases. This CDR3 contains 14 residues. CDR1 and CDR2 from the germline V gene are LGHNT and FRNRAP. The CDR3 DNA reads TGTGCTAGTGGTTTGGGACAGGGGACAGATACGCAGTATTTT. It codes for CASGLGQGTDTQYF.

Remarks on this clone: Since no conserved phenylalanine or tryptophan closes the CDR3, a read error is the likely cause. The DNA is left out, because the CDR3 cannot be placed on it with certainty; the CDR3 is given as TCRdb lists it. The chain employs TRBV5-8 and TRBJ2-7; no check of the table's D call, TRBD2, against the DNA was made. The CDR3 length is 10 residues, termini included. Germline CDR1 and CDR2: SGHTS and YDEGEE. The CDR3 region is CASSLRRTAL.

The V and J genes are TRBV5-1 and TRBJ2-2, with 12 bases lining up with TRBD2. Germline-derived CDR1 and CDR2 are SGHRS and YFSETQ. The CDR3 length is 16 residues. Trimming removed 2 bases from V and 4 bases from J; junction bases left unmatched: 3. CDR3 in DNA: TGCGCCAGCAGCTTCTTACTAGCGGGAGGCACCGGGGAGCTGTTTTTT. This codes for CASSFLLAGGTGELFF.

This chain joins TRBV7-9 and TRBJ1-2, with D maybe TRBD1 (6 bases). V was trimmed by 2 bases and J by 3 bases, leaving 22 bases between them. The length of the CDR3 is 18 residues. Germline CDR1 SEHNR, CDR2 FQNEAQ (reference sequence). The DNA of the CDR3 is TGTGCCAGCAGCTTAACCGGGACATGGGGAGCCCGTGACTATGGCTACACCTTC. Residues: CASSLTGTWGARDYGYTF.

This chain links TRBV3-1 (or the pseudogene TRBV3-2) with TRBJ2-5; 8 nucleotides agree with TRBD1. The CDR3 sequence is 16 residues long. V lost 1 base and J lost 3; bases outside the gene matches: 7. Germline loops: CDR1 LGHDT, CDR2 YNNKEL (reference sequence). As DNA, the CDR3 is TGTGCCAGCAGCCAAGGGAGGACAGGGCCGAAAGAGACCCAGTACTTC. Amino acid sequence: CASSQGRTGPKETQYF.

The V gene is TRBV2, the J gene TRBJ1-5, with D hard to call. This CDR3 comprises 12 residues. Germline V lookup: CDR1 SNHLY, CDR2 FYNNEI. Trimming shortened V by 4 bases and J by 4 bases, and 5 bases separated the two germline ends. CDR3 sequence reads: CASSGLNQPQHF. In DNA form, the CDR3 reads TGTGCCAGCAGTGGCCTAAATCAGCCCCAGCATTTT.

The chain carries TRBV24-1 and TRBJ2-5; TRBD2 matches at 9 bases. Germline CDR1 reads KGHDR; CDR2 reads SFDVKD. V trimming: 6 bases; J trimming: 5 bases; junction bases outside the gene matches: 3. The CDR3 has 13 amino acids. Written as DNA, the CDR3 is TGTGCCACCAGTCTAGCGGGACGGGAGACCCAGTACTTC. This gives the protein CATSLAGRETQYF.

This chain links TRBV9 with TRBJ2-7; no firm D call. CDR3 size: 14 residues. CDR1 is SGDLS, CDR2 YYNGEE, per germline. Trimming removed 0 bases from V and 2 bases from J, with 9 bases in between. CDR3 bases: TGTGCCAGCAGCGTAGGAGCCCCAACCTACGAGCAGTACTTC. Amino acids: CASSVGAPTYEQYF.

V usage is TRBV28 and J usage is TRBJ1-2, with 7 positions matching TRBD1. Germline trimming cut 5 bases from V and 4 bases from J; bases unmatched to any gene: 10. This CDR3 has 15 residues. CDR1 and CDR2 (germline): MDHEN, SYDVKM. Here the CDR3 DNA reads TGTGCCAGCAGTCCTCGACAGGGAGAGGTCTATGGCTACACCTTC. Encoded protein: CASSPRQGEVYGYTF.

The genes are TRBV7-9 and TRBJ1-4, with D perhaps matching TRBD1 (6 bases). V gave up 5 bases and J gave up 0 bases, with 19 bases separating them. In germline, CDR1 is SEHNR, CDR2 FQNEAQ (reference sequence). The CDR3 consists of 18 residues. CDR3 in DNA: TGTGCCAGCAGCCCCCCCCAGGGGAGACTTGCAACTAATGAAAAACTGTTTTTT. Its protein is CASSPPQGRLATNEKLFF.

The chain carries TRBV12-3 or TRBV12-4 and TRBJ2-7, with D tentatively TRBD2 (6 bases). The CDR3 has 13 amino acids. Trimming took 5 bases from V and 3 from J, leaving 11 bases between them. CDR3 sequence: CASSPGLYYEQYF. The CDR3 coding sequence is TGTGCCAGCAGTCCGGGACTTTACTACGAGCAGTACTTC.

This chain joins TRBV5-1 and TRBJ1-6; 8 nucleotides align to TRBD1. CDR3 length: 15 amino acids. V was clipped by 2 bases and J by 7 bases; unmatched bases: 5. The germline V gene encodes CDR1 SGHRS and CDR2 YFSETQ. CDR3 region: CASSLDRGLNSPLHF. DNA of the CDR3: TGCGCCAGCAGCTTAGACAGGGGATTGAATTCACCCCTCCACTTT.

The V and J genes are TRBV5-5 and TRBJ2-1; 10 bases match TRBD2. CDR1 is SGHKS and CDR2 is YYEKEE in the germline V gene (reference sequence). V trimming: 4 bases; J trimming: 1 base; junction bases outside the gene matches: 8. The CDR3 extends over 17 amino acids. CDR3 sequence (DNA): TGTGCCAGCAGCGGGCTAGCGGGAGAGGCGTCCTACAATGAGCAGTTCTTC. Protein sequence: CASSGLAGEASYNEQFF.

The chain employs TRBV2 and TRBJ2-7; unclear D gene. The V gene's germline CDR1 is SNHLY and CDR2 FYNNEI. V gave up 1 base and J gave up 4 bases, with 8 bases separating them. This CDR3 is built from 13 residues. CDR3 loop: CASSEVTKYEQYF. The DNA of the CDR3 is TGTGCCAGCAGTGAAGTAACTAAATACGAGCAGTACTTC.

The chain carries TRBV7-9 and TRBJ1-4; perhaps TRBD1 as D (5 bases). This CDR3 region has 13 residues. The germline V and J ends were trimmed by 2 bases and 6 bases, with 7 bases remaining between them. Germline V gene lookup returns CDR1 SEHNR and CDR2 FQNEAQ (reference sequence). The CDR3 spells CASSLPGDEKLFF. In DNA form, the CDR3 reads TGTGCCAGCAGCTTACCGGGGGATGAAAAACTGTTTTTT.

The DNA for the CDR3 is TGTGCCAGTGGATTCGAGGGGGCTTATTCACCCCTCCACTTT. Protein sequence: CASGFEGAYSPLHF. This rearrangement joins TRBV27 to TRBJ1-6; the match to TRBD1 covers 7 bases. Germline V lookup: CDR1 MNHEY, CDR2 SMNVEV (reference sequence). CDR3 length: 14 amino acids. The junction had 10 bases not matched to a gene; V was cut back by 9 bases and J by 8 bases.

This clone was recorded once. The rearrangement uses TRBV3-1 (or the pseudogene TRBV3-2) and TRBJ1-1; D unresolved. V was trimmed by 2 bases and J by 2 bases, leaving 3 bases between them. The CDR3 contains 12 residues. Germline CDR1 is LGHDT and CDR2 is YNNKEL (reference sequence). CDR3 in amino acids: CASSQSNTEAFF. Written as DNA, the CDR3 is TGTGCCAGCAGCCAATCAAACACTGAAGCTTTCTTT.

The rearrangement joins TRBV5-1 to TRBJ1-1; weak D call: TRBD1 (6 bases). The CDR3 has 14 amino acids. With 2 bases removed from V and 8 bases from J, the gap between germline ends came to 16 bases. Germline CDR1 reads SGHRS; CDR2 reads YFSETQ. The DNA for the CDR3 is TGCGCCAGCAGCTTCGGCCCACCCGGGACAGAAGCTTTCTTT. Translation gives CASSFGPPGTEAFF.

The rearrangement joins TRBV5-6 to TRBJ2-3, with TRBD2 matching over 12 bases. The CDR3 length is 18 residues. After removal of 4 bases from V and 5 bases from J, the junction contained 14 bases not matched to a gene. Germline loops: CDR1 SGHDT, CDR2 YYEEEE. In nucleotides, the CDR3 is TGTGCCAGCAGCCAGAGACAGACTAGCGGGGGCCTGGGAGATACGCAGTATTTT. Protein sequence: CASSQRQTSGGLGDTQYF.

The V gene is TRBV29-1, the J gene TRBJ2-7; TRBD2 aligns across 10 bases. CDR1 and CDR2 (germline): SQVTM, ANQGSEA. V trimming: 3 bases; J trimming: 0 bases; junction bases outside the gene matches: 8. This CDR3 comprises 16 residues. The CDR3 spells CSVEAAAGGLSYEQYF. The CDR3, as DNA: TGCAGCGTTGAGGCCGCAGCGGGAGGGCTCTCCTACGAGCAGTACTTC.

The table lists this clone with a count of one. This sample includes further DNA sequences coding for the same CDR3. The CDR3 protein is CASSLGGGGGQETQYF. DNA of the CDR3: TGCGCCAGCAGCTTGGGGGGCGGGGGGGGCCAAGAGACCCAGTACTTC. V is TRBV5-1 and J is TRBJ2-5; 9 bases are shared with TRBD2. Germline values: CDR1 SGHRS, CDR2 YFSETQ. Germline trimming cut 0 bases from V and 1 base from J; bases unmatched to any gene: 4. The CDR3 runs to 16 residues. Variable domain in full (rest from reference TRBV5-1 and TRBJ2-5): KAGVTQTPRYLIKTRGQQVTLSCSPISGHRSVSWYQQTPGQGLQFLFEYFSETQRNKGNFPGRFSGRQFSNSRSEMNVSTLELGDSALYLCASSLGGGGGQETQYFGPGTRLLVL.

The chain links TRBV11-2 to TRBJ1-2; D is unresolved. Germline CDR1 reads SGHAT; CDR2 reads FQNNGV. The CDR3 length is 13 residues. The ends were cut back, 8 bases at V and 3 bases at J, with 13 bases in the middle. As DNA, the CDR3 is TGTGCCAGCTTACCCCAGAGGCACTATGGCTACACCTTC. Its translation is CASLPQRHYGYTF.

J is TRBJ1-6 and V is TRBV5-1, with TRBD1 as a possible D gene (5 bases). The CDR3 extends over 13 amino acids. Trimming left V 5 bases short and J 7 bases short, with 10 bases between. Germline V gene sequence: CDR1 SGHRS, CDR2 YFSETQ. The CDR3 reads CASRQQENSPLHF. CDR3 nucleotide sequence: TGCGCCAGCAGGCAACAGGAAAATTCACCCCTCCACTTT.

The V gene is TRBV5-1, the J gene TRBJ2-2, with 12 bases aligning to TRBD2. There are 18 residues in the CDR3. Germline V CDR1 and CDR2: SGHRS, YFSETQ. The J segment lost 3 bases and the V segment lost 0 bases, leaving 6 bases of the junction unmatched. This CDR3 is CASSLDTSGGPYTGELFF. The CDR3 DNA reads TGCGCCAGCAGCTTGGACACTAGCGGGGGGCCCTACACCGGGGAGCTGTTTTTT.